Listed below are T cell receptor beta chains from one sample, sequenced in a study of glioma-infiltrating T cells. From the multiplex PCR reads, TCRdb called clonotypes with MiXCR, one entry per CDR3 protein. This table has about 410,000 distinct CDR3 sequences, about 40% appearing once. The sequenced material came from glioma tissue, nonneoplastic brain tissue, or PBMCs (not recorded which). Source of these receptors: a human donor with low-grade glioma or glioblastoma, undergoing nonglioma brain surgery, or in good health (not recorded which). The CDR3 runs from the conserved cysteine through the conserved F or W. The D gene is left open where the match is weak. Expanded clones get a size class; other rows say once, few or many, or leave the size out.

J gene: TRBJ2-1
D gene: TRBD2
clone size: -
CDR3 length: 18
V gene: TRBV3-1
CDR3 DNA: TGTGCCAGCAGCCAGTGGACTAGCGGGTCCTTCTCCTACAATGAGCAGTTCTTC
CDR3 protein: CASSQWTSGSFSYNEQFF

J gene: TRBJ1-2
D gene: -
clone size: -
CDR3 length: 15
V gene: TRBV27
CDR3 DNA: TGTGCCAGCAGTCTTAGGGCAGGGGCGGGCTATGGCTACACCTTC
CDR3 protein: CASSLRAGAGYGYTF

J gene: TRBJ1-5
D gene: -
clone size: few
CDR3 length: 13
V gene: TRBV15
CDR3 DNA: TGTGCCACCAGCAGAGGAGGGACTCAGCCCCAGCATTTT
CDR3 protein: CATSRGGTQPQHF

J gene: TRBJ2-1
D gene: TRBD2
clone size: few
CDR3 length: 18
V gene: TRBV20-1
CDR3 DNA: TGCAGTGCTAGTGGACTAGCGGGAGAGGGGCCCAAATACAATGAGCAGTTCTTC
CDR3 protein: CSASGLAGEGPKYNEQFF

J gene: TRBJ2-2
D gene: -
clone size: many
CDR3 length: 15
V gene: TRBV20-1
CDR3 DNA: TGCAGTGCCCTTCAACCAGGCACGGTCACCGGGGAGCTGTTTTTT
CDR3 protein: CSALQPGTVTGELFF

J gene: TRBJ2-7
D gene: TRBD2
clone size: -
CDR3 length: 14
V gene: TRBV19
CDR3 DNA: TGTGCCAGTAGTGTTTCTAGCGGGAGACGTGAGCAGTACTTC
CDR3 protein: CASSVSSGRREQYF

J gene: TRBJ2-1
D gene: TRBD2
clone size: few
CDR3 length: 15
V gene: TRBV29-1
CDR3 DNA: TGCAGCGTTGTCTGGGGCGGGAGAGGTCGGAATGAGCAGTTCTTC
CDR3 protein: CSVVWGGRGRNEQFF

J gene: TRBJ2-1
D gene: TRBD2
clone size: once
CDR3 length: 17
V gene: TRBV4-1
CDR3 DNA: TGCGCCAGCAGCCGCGGTACTAGCGGGGGGGCGTCCGATGAGCAGTTCTTC
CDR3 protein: CASSRGTSGGASDEQFF

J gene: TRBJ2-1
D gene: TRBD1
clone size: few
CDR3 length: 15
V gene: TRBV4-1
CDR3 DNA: TGCGCCAGCAGCTCACGGACAGGGGGAATTGATGAGCAGTTCTTC
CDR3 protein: CASSSRTGGIDEQFF

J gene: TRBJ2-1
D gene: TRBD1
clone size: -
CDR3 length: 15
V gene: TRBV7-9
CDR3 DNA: TGTGCCAGCAGCCACCGGGACAGGGCATACAATGAGCAGTTCTTC
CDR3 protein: CASSHRDRAYNEQFF

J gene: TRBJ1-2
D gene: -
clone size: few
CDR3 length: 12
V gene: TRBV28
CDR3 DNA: TGTGCCAGCATTGGAGGGGCGCTTGGCTACACCTTC
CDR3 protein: CASIGGALGYTF

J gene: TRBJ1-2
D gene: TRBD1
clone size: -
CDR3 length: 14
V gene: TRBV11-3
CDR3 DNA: TGTGCCAGCAGCCTCGACAGGGAAAACTATGGCTACACCTTC
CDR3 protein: CASSLDRENYGYTF

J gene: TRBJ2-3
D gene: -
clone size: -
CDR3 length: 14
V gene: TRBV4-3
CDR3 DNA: TGCGCCAGCAGCCAAGAAAAGGCCACAGATACGCAGTATTTT
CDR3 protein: CASSQEKATDTQYF

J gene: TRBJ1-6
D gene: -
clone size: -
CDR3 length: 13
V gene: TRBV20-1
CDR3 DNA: TGCAGCCTTAGGAGCTCCTATAATTCACCCCTCCACTTT
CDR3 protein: CSLRSSYNSPLHF

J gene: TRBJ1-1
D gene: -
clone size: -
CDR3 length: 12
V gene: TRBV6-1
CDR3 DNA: TGTGCCAGCAGAGATCCGACGGGGGGAGCTTTCTTT
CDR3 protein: CASRDPTGGAFF

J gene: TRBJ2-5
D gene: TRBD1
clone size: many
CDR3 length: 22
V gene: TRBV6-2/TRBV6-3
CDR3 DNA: TGTGCCAGCAGTAACCGGGACAGGGTACTCCCCTTCCATTTACCCCACCAAGAGACCCAGTACTTC
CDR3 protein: CASSNRDRVLPFHLPHQETQYF

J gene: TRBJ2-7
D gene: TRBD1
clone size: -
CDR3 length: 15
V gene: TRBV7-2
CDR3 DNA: TGTGCCAGCAGCTCGAGGACAGGTAACTCCTACGAGCAGTACTTC
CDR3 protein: CASSSRTGNSYEQYF

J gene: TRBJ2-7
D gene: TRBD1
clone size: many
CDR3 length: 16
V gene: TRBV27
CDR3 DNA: TGTGCCAGCAGTACTAGACAGGGATTAACCTCCTACGAGCAGTACTTC
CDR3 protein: CASSTRQGLTSYEQYF

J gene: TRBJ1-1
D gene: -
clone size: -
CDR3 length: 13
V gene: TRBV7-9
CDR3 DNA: TGTGCCAGCAGCTTGGAGTCGAACACTGAAGCTTTCTTT
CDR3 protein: CASSLESNTEAFF

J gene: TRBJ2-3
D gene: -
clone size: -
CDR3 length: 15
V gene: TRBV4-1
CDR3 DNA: TGCGCCAGCAGCCAAGAGGAAGGGGCACCCCAAACGCAGTATTTT
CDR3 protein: CASSQEEGAPQTQYF

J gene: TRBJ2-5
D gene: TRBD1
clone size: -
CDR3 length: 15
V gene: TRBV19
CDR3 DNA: TGTGCCAGTAGTATATCAGAGGGGGCCGGCCAGACCCAGTACTTC
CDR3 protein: CASSISEGAGQTQYF

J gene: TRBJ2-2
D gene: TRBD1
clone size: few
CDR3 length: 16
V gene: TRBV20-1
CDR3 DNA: TGCAGTGCTAGGGGGGCCGGGACAGGGGACACCGGGGAGCTGTTTTTT
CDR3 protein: CSARGAGTGDTGELFF

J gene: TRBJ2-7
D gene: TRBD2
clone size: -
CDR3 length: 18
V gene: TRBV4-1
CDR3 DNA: TGCGCCAGCAGCCACGACTGGGTAGCGGGAGGTGGCTCCTACGAGCAGTACTTC
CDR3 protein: CASSHDWVAGGGSYEQYF

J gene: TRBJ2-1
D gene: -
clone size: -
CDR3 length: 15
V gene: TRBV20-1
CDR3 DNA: TGCAGTGCCGGGGCTTTAGGGACCTCCTACAATGAGCAGTTCTTC
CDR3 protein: CSAGALGTSYNEQFF

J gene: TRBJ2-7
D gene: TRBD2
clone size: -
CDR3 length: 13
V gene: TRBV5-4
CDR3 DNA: TGTACCAGCAGCGGGACTGATCTCTACGAGCAGTACTTC
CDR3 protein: CTSSGTDLYEQYF

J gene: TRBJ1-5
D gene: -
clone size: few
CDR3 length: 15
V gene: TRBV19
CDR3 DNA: TGTGCCAGTAGCGAAGACAGGTTTAGCAATCAGCCCCAGCATTTT
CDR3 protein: CASSEDRFSNQPQHF

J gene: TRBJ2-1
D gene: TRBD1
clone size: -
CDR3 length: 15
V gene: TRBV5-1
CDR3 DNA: TGCGCCAGCAGCTCGACCGGGACAGGGTACAATGAGCAGTTCTTC
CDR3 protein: CASSSTGTGYNEQFF

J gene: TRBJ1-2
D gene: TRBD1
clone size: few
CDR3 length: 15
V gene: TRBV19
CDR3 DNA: TGTGCCAGTAGTATAGTCCCGGGACAGTTCTATGGCTACACCTTC
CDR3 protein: CASSIVPGQFYGYTF

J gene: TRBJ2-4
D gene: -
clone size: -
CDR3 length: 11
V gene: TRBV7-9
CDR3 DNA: TGTGCCGTTCTAGCCAAAAACATTCAGTACTTC
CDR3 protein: CAVLAKNIQYF

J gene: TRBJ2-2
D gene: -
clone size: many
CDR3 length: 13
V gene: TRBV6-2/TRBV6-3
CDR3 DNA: TGTGCCAGCGGGTTCAGGACGGCCGGGGAGCTGTTTTTT
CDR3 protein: CASGFRTAGELFF

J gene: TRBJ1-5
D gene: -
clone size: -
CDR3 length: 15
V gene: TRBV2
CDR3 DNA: TGTACCAGCAGTGGGGCCGACTATAGCAATCAGCCCCAGCATTTT
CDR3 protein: CTSSGADYSNQPQHF

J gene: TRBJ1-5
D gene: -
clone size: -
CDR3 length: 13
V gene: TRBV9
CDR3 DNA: TGTGCCAGCAGCGAGGCACCTAATCAGCCCCAGCATTTT
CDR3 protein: CASSEAPNQPQHF

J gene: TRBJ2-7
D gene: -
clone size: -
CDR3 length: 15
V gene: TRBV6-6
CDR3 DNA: TGTGCCAGCAGCCACGAAGAAGGGACTCTCTACGAGAAGTACTTC
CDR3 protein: CASSHEEGTLYEKYF

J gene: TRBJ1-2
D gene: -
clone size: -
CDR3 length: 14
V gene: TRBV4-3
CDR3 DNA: TGCGCCAGCAGCAGGAGGGACAAGGGCTTTGGCTACACCTTC
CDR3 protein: CASSRRDKGFGYTF

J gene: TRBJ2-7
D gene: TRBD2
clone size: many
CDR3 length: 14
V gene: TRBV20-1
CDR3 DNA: TGCAGTGCTAGAGAGGCTAGCGGGATCAACGAGCAGTACTTC
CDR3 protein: CSAREASGINEQYF

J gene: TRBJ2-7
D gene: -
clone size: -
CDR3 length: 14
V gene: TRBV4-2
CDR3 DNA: TGTGCCAGCAGCCAAGAGGACTACTCCTACGAGCAGTACTTC
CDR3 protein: CASSQEDYSYEQYF

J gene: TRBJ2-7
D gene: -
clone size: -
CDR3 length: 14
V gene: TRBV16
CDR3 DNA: TGTGCCAGCAGCCAATTTAACGGGCCCTACGAGCAGTACTTC
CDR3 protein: CASSQFNGPYEQYF

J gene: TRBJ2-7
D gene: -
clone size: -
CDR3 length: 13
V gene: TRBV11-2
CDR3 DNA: TGTGCCAGCAGCTTAGAAGTTCGGAGTTCGCAGTACTTC
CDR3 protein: CASSLEVRSSQYF

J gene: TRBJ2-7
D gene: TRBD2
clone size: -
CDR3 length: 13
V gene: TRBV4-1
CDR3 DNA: TGCGCCAGCAGCCAAAGACTAGCTGGTGAGCAGTACTTC
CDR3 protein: CASSQRLAGEQYF

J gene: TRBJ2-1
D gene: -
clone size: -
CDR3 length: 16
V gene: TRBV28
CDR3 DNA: TGTGCCAGCAGTACCCCGGGAGGGGGCAATTTTGATGAGCAGTTCTTC
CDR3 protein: CASSTPGGGNFDEQFF

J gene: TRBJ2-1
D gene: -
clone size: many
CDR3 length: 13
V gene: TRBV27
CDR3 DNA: TGTGCCAGCAGTTTATCGTGGTTGAATGAGCAGTTCTTC
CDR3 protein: CASSLSWLNEQFF

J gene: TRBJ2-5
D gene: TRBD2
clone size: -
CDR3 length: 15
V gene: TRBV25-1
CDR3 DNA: TGTGCCAGCACCACATCCGGGAGGTGGCGAGAGACCCAGTACTTC
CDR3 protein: CASTTSGRWRETQYF

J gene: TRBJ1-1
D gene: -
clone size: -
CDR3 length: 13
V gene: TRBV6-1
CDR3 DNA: TGTGCCAGCAGGTCACAGGGAATCACTGTAGCTTTCTTT
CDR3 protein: CASRSQGITVAFF

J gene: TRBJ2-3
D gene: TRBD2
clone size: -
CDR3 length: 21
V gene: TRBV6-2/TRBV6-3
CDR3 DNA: TGTGCCAGCAGTTGCTCTACCGTATCCCCAACCGGGACTAGCGATACAGATACGCAGTATTTT
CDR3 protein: CASSCSTVSPTGTSDTDTQYF

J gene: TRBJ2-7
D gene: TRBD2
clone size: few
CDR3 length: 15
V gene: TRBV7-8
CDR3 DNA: TGTGCCAGCAGCCCCGCCGGGACTAGCGCGAACGAGCAGTACTTC
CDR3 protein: CASSPAGTSANEQYF

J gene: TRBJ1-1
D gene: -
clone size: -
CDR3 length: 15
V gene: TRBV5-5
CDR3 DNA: TGTGCCAGCAGCTTGTTTTGGGCCCAGGGCACTGAAGCTTTCTTT
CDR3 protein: CASSLFWAQGTEAFF

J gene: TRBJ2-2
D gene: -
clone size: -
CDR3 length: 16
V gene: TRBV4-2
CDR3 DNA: TGTGCCAGCAGCTTAGAAGCAGGGTCGAACACCGGGGGGCTGTTTTTT
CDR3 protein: CASSLEAGSNTGGLFF

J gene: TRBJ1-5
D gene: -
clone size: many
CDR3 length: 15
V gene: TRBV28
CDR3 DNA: TGTGCCAGCAGTTTAAACGCAGGGTTGAGTCAGCCCCAGCATTTT
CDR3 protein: CASSLNAGLSQPQHF

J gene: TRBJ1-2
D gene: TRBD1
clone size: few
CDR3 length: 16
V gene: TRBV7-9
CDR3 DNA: TGTGCCAGCAGCTTAGGACAGGGCCACAGGTACTATGGCTACACCTTC
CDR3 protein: CASSLGQGHRYYGYTF